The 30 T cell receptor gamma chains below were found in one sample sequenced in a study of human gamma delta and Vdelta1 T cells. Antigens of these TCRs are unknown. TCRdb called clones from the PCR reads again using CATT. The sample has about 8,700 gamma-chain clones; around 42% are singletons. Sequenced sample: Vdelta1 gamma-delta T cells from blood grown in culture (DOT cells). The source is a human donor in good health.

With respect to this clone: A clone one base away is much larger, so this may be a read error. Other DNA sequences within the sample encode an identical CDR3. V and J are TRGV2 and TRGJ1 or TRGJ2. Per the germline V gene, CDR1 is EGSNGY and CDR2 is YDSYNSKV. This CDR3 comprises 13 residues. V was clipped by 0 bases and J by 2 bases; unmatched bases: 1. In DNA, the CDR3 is TGTGCCACCTGGGACGGGGATTATTATAAGAAACTCTTT. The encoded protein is CATWDGDYYKKLF.

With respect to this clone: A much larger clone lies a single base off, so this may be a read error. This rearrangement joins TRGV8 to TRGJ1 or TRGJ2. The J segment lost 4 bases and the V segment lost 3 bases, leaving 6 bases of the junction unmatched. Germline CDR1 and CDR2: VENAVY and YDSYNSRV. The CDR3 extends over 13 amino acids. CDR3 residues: CATWDGKYYKKLF. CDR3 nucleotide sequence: TGTGCCACCTGGGATGGGAAGTATTATAAGAAACTCTTT.

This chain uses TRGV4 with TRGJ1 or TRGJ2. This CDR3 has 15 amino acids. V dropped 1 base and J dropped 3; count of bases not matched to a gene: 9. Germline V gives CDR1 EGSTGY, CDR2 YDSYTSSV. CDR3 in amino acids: CATWDGPNSYYKKLF. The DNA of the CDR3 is TGTGCCACCTGGGATGGTCCGAACAGTTATTATAAGAAACTCTTT.

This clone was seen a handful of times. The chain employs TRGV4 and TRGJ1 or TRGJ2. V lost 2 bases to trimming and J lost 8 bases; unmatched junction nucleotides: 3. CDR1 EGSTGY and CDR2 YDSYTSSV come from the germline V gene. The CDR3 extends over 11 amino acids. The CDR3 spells CATWDVNKKLF. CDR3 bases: TGTGCCACCTGGGATGTAAATAAGAAACTCTTT.

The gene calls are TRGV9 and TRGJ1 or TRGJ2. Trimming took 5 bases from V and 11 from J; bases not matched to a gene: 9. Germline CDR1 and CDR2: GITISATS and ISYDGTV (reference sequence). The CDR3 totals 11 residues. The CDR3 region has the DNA TGTGCCTTGTGGGGGCCCCTTGAGAAACTCTTT. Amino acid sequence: CALWGPLEKLF.

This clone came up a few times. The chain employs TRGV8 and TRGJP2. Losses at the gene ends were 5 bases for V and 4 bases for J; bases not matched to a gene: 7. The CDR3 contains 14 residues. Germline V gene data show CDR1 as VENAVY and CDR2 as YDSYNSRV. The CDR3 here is CATWAPYSDWIKTF. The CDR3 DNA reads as TGTGCCACCTGGGCCCCTTATAGTGATTGGATCAAGACGTTT.

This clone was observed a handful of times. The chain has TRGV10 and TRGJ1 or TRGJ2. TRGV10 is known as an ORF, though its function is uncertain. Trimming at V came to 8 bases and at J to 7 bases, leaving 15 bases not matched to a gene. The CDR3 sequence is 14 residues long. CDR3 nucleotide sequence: TGTGCTGCGTGGGATTTTGCGGTTTTATATAAGAAACTCTTT. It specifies CAAWDFAVLYKKLF.

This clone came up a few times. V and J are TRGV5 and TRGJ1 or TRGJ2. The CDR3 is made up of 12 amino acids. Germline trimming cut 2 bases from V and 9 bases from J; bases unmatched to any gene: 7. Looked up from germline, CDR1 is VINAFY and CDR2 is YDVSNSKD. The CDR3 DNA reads TGTGCCACCTGGGACAACAGTGGTAAGAAACTCTTT. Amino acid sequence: CATWDNSGKKLF.

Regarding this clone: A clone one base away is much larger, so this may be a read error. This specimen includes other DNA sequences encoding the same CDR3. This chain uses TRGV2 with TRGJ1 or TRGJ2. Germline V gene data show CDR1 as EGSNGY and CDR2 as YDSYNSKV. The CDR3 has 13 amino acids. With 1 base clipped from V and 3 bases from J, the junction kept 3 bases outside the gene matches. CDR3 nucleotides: TGTGCCACCTGGGACGGACCTTATTATAAGAAACTCTTT. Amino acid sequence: CATWDGPYYKKLF.

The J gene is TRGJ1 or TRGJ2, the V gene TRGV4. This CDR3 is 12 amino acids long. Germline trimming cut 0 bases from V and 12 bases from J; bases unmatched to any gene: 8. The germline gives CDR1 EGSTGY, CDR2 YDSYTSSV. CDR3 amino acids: CATWDGHYGKLF. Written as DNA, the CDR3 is TGTGCCACCTGGGATGGGCACTATGGGAAACTCTTT.

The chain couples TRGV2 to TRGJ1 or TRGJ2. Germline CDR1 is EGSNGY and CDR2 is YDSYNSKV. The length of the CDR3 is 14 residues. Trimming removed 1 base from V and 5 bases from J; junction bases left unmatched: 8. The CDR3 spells CATWDGPPDYKKLF. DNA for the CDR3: TGTGCCACCTGGGACGGCCCCCCCGATTATAAGAAACTCTTT.

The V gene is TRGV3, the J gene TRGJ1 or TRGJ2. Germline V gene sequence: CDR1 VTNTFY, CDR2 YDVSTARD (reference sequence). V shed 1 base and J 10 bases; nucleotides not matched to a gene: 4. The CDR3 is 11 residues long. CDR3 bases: TGTGCCACCTGGGACAGTAAAAAGAAACTCTTT. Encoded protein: CATWDSKKKLF.

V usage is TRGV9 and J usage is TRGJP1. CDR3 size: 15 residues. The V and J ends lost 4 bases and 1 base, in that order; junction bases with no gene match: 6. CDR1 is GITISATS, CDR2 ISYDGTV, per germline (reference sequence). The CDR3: CALWESGTTGWFKIF. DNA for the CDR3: TGTGCCTTGTGGGAATCGGGTACCACTGGTTGGTTCAAGATATTT.

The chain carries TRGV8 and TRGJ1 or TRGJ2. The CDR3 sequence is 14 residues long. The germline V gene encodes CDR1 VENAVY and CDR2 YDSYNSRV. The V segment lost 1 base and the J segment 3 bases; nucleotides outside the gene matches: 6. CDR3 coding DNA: TGTGCCACCTGGGATAGAATTGGTTATTATAAGAAACTCTTT. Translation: CATWDRIGYYKKLF.

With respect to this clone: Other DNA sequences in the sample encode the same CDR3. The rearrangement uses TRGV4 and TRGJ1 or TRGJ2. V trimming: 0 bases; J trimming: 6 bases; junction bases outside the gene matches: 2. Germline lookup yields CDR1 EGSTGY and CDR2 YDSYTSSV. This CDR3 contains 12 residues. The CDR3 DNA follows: TGTGCCACCTGGGATGGGTCTTATAAGAAACTCTTT. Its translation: CATWDGSYKKLF.

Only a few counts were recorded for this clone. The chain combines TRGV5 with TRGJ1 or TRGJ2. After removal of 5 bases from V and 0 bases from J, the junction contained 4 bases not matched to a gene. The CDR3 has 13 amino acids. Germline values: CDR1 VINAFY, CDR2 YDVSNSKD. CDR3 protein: CATWGTNYYKKLF. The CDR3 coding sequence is TGTGCCACCTGGGGCACGAATTATTATAAGAAACTCTTT.

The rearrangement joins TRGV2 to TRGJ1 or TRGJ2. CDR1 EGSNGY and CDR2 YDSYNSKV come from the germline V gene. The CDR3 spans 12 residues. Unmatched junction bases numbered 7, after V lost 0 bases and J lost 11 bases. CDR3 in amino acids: CATWDGPGEKLF. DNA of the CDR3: TGTGCCACCTGGGACGGGCCGGGGGAGAAACTCTTT.

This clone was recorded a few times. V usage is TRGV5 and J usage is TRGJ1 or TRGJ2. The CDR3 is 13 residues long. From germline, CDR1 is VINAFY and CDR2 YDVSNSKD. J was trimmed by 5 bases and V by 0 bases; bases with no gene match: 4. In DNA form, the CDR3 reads TGTGCCACCTGGGACAGGCCCGATTATAAGAAACTCTTT. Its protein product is CATWDRPDYKKLF.

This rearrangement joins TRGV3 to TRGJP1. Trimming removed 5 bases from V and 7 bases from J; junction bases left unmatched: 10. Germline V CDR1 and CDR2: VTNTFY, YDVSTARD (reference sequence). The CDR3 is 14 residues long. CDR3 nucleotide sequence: TGTGCCACCTGGGGATATGAACATGGTTGGTTCAAGATATTT. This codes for CATWGYEHGWFKIF.

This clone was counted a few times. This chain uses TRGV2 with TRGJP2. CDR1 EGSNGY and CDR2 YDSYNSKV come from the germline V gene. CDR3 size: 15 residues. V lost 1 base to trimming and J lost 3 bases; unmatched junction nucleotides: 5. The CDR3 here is CATWDGFGSDWIKTF. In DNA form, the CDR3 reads TGTGCCACCTGGGACGGCTTCGGTAGTGATTGGATCAAGACGTTT.

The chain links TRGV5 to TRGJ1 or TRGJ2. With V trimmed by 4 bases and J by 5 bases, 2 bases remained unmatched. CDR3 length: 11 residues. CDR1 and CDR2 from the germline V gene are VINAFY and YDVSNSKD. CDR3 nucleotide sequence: TGTGCCACCTGGGAACATTATAAGAAACTCTTT. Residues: CATWEHYKKLF.

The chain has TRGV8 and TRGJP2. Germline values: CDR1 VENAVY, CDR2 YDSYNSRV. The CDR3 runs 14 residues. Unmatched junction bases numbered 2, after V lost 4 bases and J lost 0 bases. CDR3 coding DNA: TGTGCCACCTGGGAGAATAGTAGTGATTGGATCAAGACGTTT. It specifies CATWENSSDWIKTF.

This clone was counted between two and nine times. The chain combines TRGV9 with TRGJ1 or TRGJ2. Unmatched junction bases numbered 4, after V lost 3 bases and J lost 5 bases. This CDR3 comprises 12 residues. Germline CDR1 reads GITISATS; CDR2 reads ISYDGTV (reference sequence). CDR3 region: CALWEYNYKKLF. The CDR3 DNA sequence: TGTGCCTTGTGGGAGTATAATTATAAGAAACTCTTT.

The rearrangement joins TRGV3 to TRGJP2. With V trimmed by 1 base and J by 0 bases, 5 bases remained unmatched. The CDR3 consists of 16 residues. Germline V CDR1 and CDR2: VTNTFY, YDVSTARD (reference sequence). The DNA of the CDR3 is TGTGCCACCTGGGACAGACCCAATAGTAGTGATTGGATCAAGACGTTT. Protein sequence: CATWDRPNSSDWIKTF.

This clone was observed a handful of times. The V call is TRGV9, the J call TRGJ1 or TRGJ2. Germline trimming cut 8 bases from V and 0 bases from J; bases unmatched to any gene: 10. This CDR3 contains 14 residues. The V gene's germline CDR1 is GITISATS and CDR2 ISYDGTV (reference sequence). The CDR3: CALSGGSNYYKKLF. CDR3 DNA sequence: TGTGCCTTGTCAGGAGGATCGAATTATTATAAGAAACTCTTT.

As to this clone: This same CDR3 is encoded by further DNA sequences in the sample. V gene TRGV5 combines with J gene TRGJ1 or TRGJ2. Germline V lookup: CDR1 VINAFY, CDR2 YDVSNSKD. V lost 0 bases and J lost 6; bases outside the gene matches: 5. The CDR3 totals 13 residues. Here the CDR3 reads CATWDRLSYKKLF. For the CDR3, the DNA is TGTGCCACCTGGGACAGGCTGAGTTATAAGAAACTCTTT.

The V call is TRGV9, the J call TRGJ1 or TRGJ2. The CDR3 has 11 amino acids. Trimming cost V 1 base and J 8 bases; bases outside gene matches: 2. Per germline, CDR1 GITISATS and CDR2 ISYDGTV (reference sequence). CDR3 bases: TGTGCCTTGTGGGAGGTCCATAAGAAACTCTTT. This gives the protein CALWEVHKKLF.

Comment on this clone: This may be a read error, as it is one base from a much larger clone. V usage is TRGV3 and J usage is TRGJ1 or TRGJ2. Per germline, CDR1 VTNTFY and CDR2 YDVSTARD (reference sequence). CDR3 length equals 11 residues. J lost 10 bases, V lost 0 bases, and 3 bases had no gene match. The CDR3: CATWDRVKKLF. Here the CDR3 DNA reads TGTGCCACCTGGGACAGGGTAAAGAAACTCTTT.

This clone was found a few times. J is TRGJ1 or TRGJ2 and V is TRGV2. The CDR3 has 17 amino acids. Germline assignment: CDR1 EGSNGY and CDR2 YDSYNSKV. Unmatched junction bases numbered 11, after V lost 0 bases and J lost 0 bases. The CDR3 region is CATWDGLFFGNYYKKLF. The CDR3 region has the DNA TGTGCCACCTGGGACGGGCTGTTTTTTGGGAATTATTATAAGAAACTCTTT.

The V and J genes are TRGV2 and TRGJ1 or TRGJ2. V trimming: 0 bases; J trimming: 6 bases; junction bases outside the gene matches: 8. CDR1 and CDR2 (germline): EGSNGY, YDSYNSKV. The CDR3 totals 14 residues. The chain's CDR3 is CATWDGPAGYKKLF. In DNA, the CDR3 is TGTGCCACCTGGGACGGGCCGGCAGGTTATAAGAAACTCTTT.